Described below is a single T cell receptor (beta chain) sequence and its context. Its antigen is unknown. The data originate from a study of cytomegalovirus exposure and HLA in healthy donors. Germline lookup yields CDR1 MNHEY and CDR2 SVGAGI. Trimming at V came to 0 bases and at J to 7 bases, leaving 3 bases not matched to a gene. The CDR3 sequence is 15 residues long. Both 60 Vbeta primers and 13 Jbeta primers went into the PCR. Generated by immunoSEQ multiplex PCR, the TCRdb table keeps only in-frame clones and is missing some. This sample contains roughly 70,000 clones. Overall study results and limits: TCR beta V- and J-gene trimming was later associated with a missense DCLRE1C variant. Excluded were some V segments that proved indistinguishable, including TRBV6-2 and TRBV6-3. TCR beta sequences reportedly predicted the HLA-A and HLA-B alleles of most subjects accurately.

The specimen was PBMCs. The TCR sequence derives from a man aged 40-55 years in good health and CMV-seronegative. The chain combines TRBV6-5 with TRBJ2-7; 13 bases agree with TRBD2. CDR3 in DNA: TGTGCCAGCAGTTACTCAACTAGCGGGGGGGATGAGCAGTACTTC. This codes for CASSYSTSGGDEQYF.